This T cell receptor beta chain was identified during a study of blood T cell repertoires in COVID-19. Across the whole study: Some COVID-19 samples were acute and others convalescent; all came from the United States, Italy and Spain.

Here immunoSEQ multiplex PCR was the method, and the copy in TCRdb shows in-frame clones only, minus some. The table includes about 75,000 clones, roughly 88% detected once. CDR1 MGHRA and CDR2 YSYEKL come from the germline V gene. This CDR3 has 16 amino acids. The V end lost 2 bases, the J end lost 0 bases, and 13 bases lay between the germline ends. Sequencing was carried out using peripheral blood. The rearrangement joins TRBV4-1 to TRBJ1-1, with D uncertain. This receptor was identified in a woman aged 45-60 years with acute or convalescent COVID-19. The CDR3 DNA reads TGCGCCAGCAGCCAATATACGGGTTCAATGAACACTGAAGCTTTCTTT. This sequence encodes CASSQYTGSMNTEAFF.